These 32 T cell receptor beta chains were sequenced from one sample in a study of blood T cell repertoires in COVID-19. TCRdb keeps only in-frame clones here, not all; method: immunoSEQ multiplex PCR. Here the sample spans 200,000 to 300,000 clones, roughly 86% being singletons. Sequencing used PBMCs or T cells enriched from blood (not recorded which). These receptors all come from a woman between 40 and 50 years old with acute COVID-19.

The rearrangement links TRBV6-5 to TRBJ2-7, with 7 positions matching TRBD1. This CDR3 is 14 amino acids long. Trimming at V came to 9 bases and at J to 1 base, leaving 9 bases not matched to a gene. The germline V gene encodes CDR1 MNHEY and CDR2 SVGAGI. CDR3 sequence reads: CASRLRQGSYEQYF. The CDR3 DNA sequence: TGTGCCAGTCGGCTCAGACAGGGATCCTACGAGCAGTACTTC.

V gene TRBV15 combines with J gene TRBJ2-7; tentative D call: TRBD2 (5 bases). CDR3 length equals 13 residues. The germline V gene encodes CDR1 LNHNV and CDR2 YYDKDF (reference sequence). V shed 0 bases and J shed 8 bases, with 11 bases lying between them. CDR3 amino acids: CATSRELDRKQYF. The CDR3 coding sequence is TGTGCCACCAGCAGAGAACTAGATCGTAAGCAGTACTTC.

The V gene is TRBV18, the J gene TRBJ2-2; 13 bases map to TRBD2. The J segment lost 4 bases and the V segment lost 4 bases, leaving 9 bases of the junction unmatched. The CDR3 runs 18 residues. CDR1 and CDR2 (germline): KGHSH, LQKENI. CDR3 residues: CASSQIGLAGAGTGELFF. The CDR3 DNA is TGTGCCAGCTCACAAATAGGACTAGCGGGAGCGGGCACCGGGGAGCTGTTTTTT.

There are a few counts of this clone. The rearrangement joins TRBV6-5 to TRBJ2-3, with a tentative D call TRBD2 (6 bases). Germline V gives CDR1 MNHEY, CDR2 SVGAGI. Trimming removed 3 bases from V and 4 bases from J, with 8 bases in between. This CDR3 is built from 13 residues. The CDR3 reads CASSYGTPDTQYF. For the CDR3, the DNA is TGTGCCAGCAGTTATGGGACTCCAGATACGCAGTATTTT.

The chain uses TRBV11-2 and TRBJ2-2; 8 bases are a match to TRBD2. The CDR3 consists of 15 residues. The germline CDR1 and CDR2 sequences are SGHAT and FQNNGV. Losses at the gene ends were 6 bases for V and 6 bases for J; bases not matched to a gene: 9. CDR3 sequence: CASRPTGLVPGELFF. Here the CDR3 DNA reads TGTGCCAGCAGACCAACGGGACTAGTTCCCGGGGAGCTGTTTTTT.

The chain uses TRBV29-1 and TRBJ2-1; D possibly corresponds to TRBD1 (6 bases). CDR1 and CDR2 (germline): SQVTM, ANQGSEA. Trimming took 7 bases from V and 0 from J, leaving 13 bases between them. The CDR3 sequence is 14 residues long. The CDR3 spells CSDTDRRSYNEQFF. The CDR3 DNA reads TGCAGCGACACCGACAGGCGCTCCTACAATGAGCAGTTCTTC.

V and J are TRBV15 and TRBJ2-1; TRBD2 might be the D (5 bases). The V end lost 3 bases, the J end lost 9 bases, and 12 bases lay between the germline ends. CDR1 and CDR2 (germline): LNHNV, YYDKDF (reference sequence). The CDR3 covers 13 residues. CDR3 sequence (DNA): TGTGCCACCAGCAGTGGCCGAGGGAGTGAGCAGTTCTTC. This codes for CATSSGRGSEQFF.

This clone was picked up a small number of times. The rearrangement joins TRBV29-1 to TRBJ2-7, with a tentative D call TRBD2 (6 bases). Germline assignment: CDR1 SQVTM and CDR2 ANQGSEA. There are 12 residues in the CDR3. V shed 4 bases and J shed 3 bases, with 10 bases lying between them. The CDR3, as DNA: TGCAGCGTTGTAACGGACTACTACGAGCAGTACTTC. This sequence encodes CSVVTDYYEQYF.

The chain carries TRBV7-2 and TRBJ1-2; 7 bases fit TRBD1. The CDR3 contains 17 residues. Germline assignment: CDR1 SGHTA and CDR2 FQGNSA. After removal of 5 bases from V and 7 bases from J, the junction contained 19 bases not matched to a gene. The CDR3 nucleotides are TGTGCCAGCAGCACCGTACCGACAGGGCGGTCGATCGGTGGCTACACCTTC. The encoded protein is CASSTVPTGRSIGGYTF.

V usage is TRBV5-1 and J usage is TRBJ1-3; the D gene is possibly TRBD1 (6 bases). V was trimmed by 0 bases and J by 5 bases, leaving 12 bases between them. The CDR3 consists of 15 residues. Per the germline V gene, CDR1 is SGHRS and CDR2 is YFSETQ. CDR3 coding DNA: TGCGCCAGCAGCTTGGCGCAGGGGAGTAGAAACACCATATATTTT. Encoded protein: CASSLAQGSRNTIYF.

This clone was found once. The chain employs TRBV2 and TRBJ1-5, with 8 bases matching TRBD1. Germline V CDR1 and CDR2: SNHLY, FYNNEI. The CDR3 covers 15 residues. The ends lost 8 bases at V and 1 base at J; junction bases unmatched: 7. The CDR3 DNA is TGTGCCAGCGCCGGGGACAGGCTGAGCAATCAGCCCCAGCATTTT. Encoded protein: CASAGDRLSNQPQHF.

This chain connects TRBV6-5 to TRBJ1-2; D gene unclear. In germline, CDR1 is MNHEY, CDR2 SVGAGI. V dropped 0 bases and J dropped 4 bases, with 12 bases sitting between them. There are 15 residues in the CDR3. For the CDR3, the DNA is TGTGCCAGCAGTTACTCGGGCTTTGGGAGCTATGGCTACACCTTC. It codes for CASSYSGFGSYGYTF.

V usage is TRBV7-9 and J usage is TRBJ2-2; D perhaps matches TRBD1 (5 bases). V was clipped by 6 bases and J by 1 base, with 6 bases between them. The CDR3 is 13 residues long. Germline V gives CDR1 SEHNR, CDR2 FQNEAQ (reference sequence). CDR3 residues: CASRQGNTGELFF. Here the CDR3 DNA reads TGTGCCAGCAGGCAGGGGAACACCGGGGAGCTGTTTTTT.

In nucleotides, the CDR3 is TGTGCCAGCAGCTTAGCGCCGGGACTAGCGGGAGGGGGTTACAATGAGCAGTTCTTC. It specifies CASSLAPGLAGGGYNEQFF. The J gene is TRBJ2-1, the V gene TRBV11-3, with TRBD2 identical over 16 bases. V gave up 1 base and J gave up 4 bases; unmatched junction bases: 7. The germline V gene encodes CDR1 SGHNT and CDR2 YENEEA. The CDR3 runs 19 residues.

J is TRBJ2-1 and V is TRBV19; D might be TRBD2 (6 bases). CDR1 is LNHDA, CDR2 SQIVND, per germline (reference sequence). CDR3 length equals 15 residues. The V end was cut by 6 bases, the J end by 4 bases, with 16 bases between. DNA for the CDR3: TGTGCCAGTAGCCAACGGAGGGAAACTTACAATGAGCAGTTCTTC. Its protein is CASSQRRETYNEQFF.

The genes are TRBV6-1 and TRBJ1-5; 8 bases fit TRBD1. The junction had 2 bases not matched to a gene; V was cut back by 3 bases and J by 1 base. This CDR3 spans 15 amino acids. CDR1 and CDR2 from the germline V gene are MNHNS and SASEGT. CDR3 sequence reads: CASSDRGRSNQPQHF. Written as DNA, the CDR3 is TGTGCCAGCAGTGACAGGGGGCGAAGCAATCAGCCCCAGCATTTT.

This clone occurred a few times. The V gene is TRBV16, the J gene TRBJ2-5, with a tentative D call TRBD1 (5 bases). The V end was cut by 1 base, the J end by 5 bases, with 17 bases between. Per germline, CDR1 KGHSY and CDR2 FQNENV. There are 16 residues in the CDR3. CDR3 nucleotide sequence: TGTGCCAGCAGCCAATGGCTTGGGGCCAAAGGGGAGACCCAGTACTTC. This gives the protein CASSQWLGAKGETQYF.

The V gene is TRBV18, the J gene TRBJ1-3; D remains unclear. The CDR3 covers 15 residues. V was shortened by 3 bases and J by 3 bases, with 12 bases between the two germline ends. Germline V gives CDR1 KGHSH, CDR2 LQKENI. CDR3 sequence (DNA): TGTGCCAGCTCACCCAAGACTCAGCTTGGAAACACCATATATTTT. This encodes CASSPKTQLGNTIYF. Drawing the rest from reference TRBV18 and TRBJ1-3, the complete variable domain is NAGVMQNPRHLVRRRGQEARLRCSPMKGHSHVYWYRQLPEEGLKFMVYLQKENIIDESGMPKERFSAEFPKEGPSILRIQQVVRGDSAAYFCASSPKTQLGNTIYFGEGSWLTVV.

This clone showed up just a few times. The chain has TRBV7-2 and TRBJ1-6; D is unresolved. Germline CDR1 reads SGHTA; CDR2 reads FQGNSA. This CDR3 contains 15 residues. Trimming removed 2 bases at V and 7 bases at J, with 12 bases between. The CDR3 reads CASSLLTGLNSPLHF. The CDR3 coding sequence is TGTGCCAGCAGCTTATTGACCGGACTGAATTCACCCCTCCACTTT. The full variable domain, its missing parts supplied by reference TRBV7-2 and TRBJ1-6, is GAGVSQSPSNKVTEKGKDVELRCDPISGHTALYWYRQSLGQGLEFLIYFQGNSAPDKSGLPSDRFSAERTGGSVSTLTIQRTQQEDSAVYLCASSLLTGLNSPLHFGNGTRLTVT.

The chain joins TRBV5-1 to TRBJ1-6; no definite D call. Trimming removed 0 bases from V and 10 bases from J, with 11 bases in between. This CDR3 contains 14 residues. CDR1 SGHRS and CDR2 YFSETQ come from the germline V gene. The CDR3 loop is CASSLAGRGSPLHF. The CDR3 nucleotides read TGCGCCAGCAGCTTGGCCGGTCGGGGATCACCCCTCCACTTT.

The J gene is TRBJ2-1, the V gene TRBV10-3; a possible D gene is TRBD1 (6 bases). V was shortened by 10 bases and J by 7 bases, with 32 bases between the two germline ends. The CDR3 consists of 18 residues. The V gene's germline CDR1 is ENHRY and CDR2 SYGVKD. The CDR3 sequence is CATGRGHTGPEVVNEQFF. CDR3 in DNA: TGTGCCACAGGAAGGGGACACACCGGGCCTGAAGTGGTGAATGAGCAGTTCTTC.

The genes are TRBV4-1 and TRBJ2-7; D might be TRBD1 (5 bases). V gave up 1 base and J gave up 4 bases, with 14 bases separating them. Germline V lookup: CDR1 MGHRA, CDR2 YSYEKL. The CDR3 runs to 15 residues. Here the CDR3 reads CASSQAGHRLYEQYF. CDR3 nucleotide sequence: TGCGCCAGCAGCCAAGCAGGACACAGACTTTACGAGCAGTACTTC.

CDR3 nucleotides: TGCGCCAGCAGCTTGGGTCGGGAGTACCCGTACGAGCAGTACTTC. Protein: CASSLGREYPYEQYF. The chain couples TRBV5-1 to TRBJ2-7, with a weak D call TRBD2 (6 bases). Between the trimmed V and J ends, which lost 0 bases and 4 bases, there was a span of 14 bases. Germline CDR1 and CDR2: SGHRS and YFSETQ. The CDR3 extends over 15 amino acids.

This rearrangement joins TRBV7-2 to TRBJ2-7; 11 positions match TRBD2. The trim removed 2 bases at V and 3 bases at J, leaving 3 bases unmatched. The CDR3 has 15 amino acids. Looked up from germline, CDR1 is SGHTA and CDR2 is FQGNSA. CDR3 in amino acids: CASSLLAGGVYEQYF. Here the CDR3 DNA reads TGTGCCAGCAGCTTATTAGCGGGAGGGGTCTACGAGCAGTACTTC.

This clone was observed once. The chain uses TRBV20-1 and TRBJ2-7, with TRBD2 matching 7 bases. The trim removed 5 bases at V and 7 bases at J, leaving 5 bases unmatched. This CDR3 has 11 residues. Germline V gene sequence: CDR1 DFQATT, CDR2 SNEGSKA (reference sequence). The CDR3 region has the DNA TGCAGTGCTTTGAGTAGCGGGGAGCAGTACTTC. This sequence encodes CSALSSGEQYF.

The chain combines TRBV11-3 with TRBJ2-7; no firm D call. V was cut by 5 bases and J by 7 bases, with 21 bases left in between. CDR1 and CDR2 (germline): SGHNT, YENEEA. The CDR3 spans 15 residues. The CDR3 bases are TGTGCCAGCAGCCCTATCGATGGGCAGGTGTCTGAGCAGTACTTC. As protein: CASSPIDGQVSEQYF.

V gene TRBV5-6 combines with J gene TRBJ2-3; D not resolved. This CDR3 is built from 13 residues. The germline CDR1 and CDR2 sequences are SGHDT and YYEEEE. V lost 5 bases and J lost 11, with 18 bases in between. As DNA, the CDR3 is TGTGCCAGCAGACCAAGTGGAGTACCGGGGCAGTATTTT. Translating it yields CASRPSGVPGQYF. The variable domain in full, with the rest retrieved from reference TRBV5-6 and TRBJ2-3, is DAGVTQSPTHLIKTRGQQVTLRCSPKSGHDTVSWYQQALGQGPQFIFQYYEEEERQRGNFPDRFSGHQFPNYSSELNVNALLLGDSALYLCASRPSGVPGQYFGPGTRLTVL.

This chain joins TRBV19 and TRBJ2-2, with TRBD1 as a possible D gene (6 bases). The CDR3 runs 16 residues. The germline V and J ends were trimmed by 2 bases and 0 bases, with 10 bases remaining between them. Germline V CDR1 and CDR2: LNHDA, SQIVND (reference sequence). The CDR3 sequence: CASSIRGTPNTGELFF. The CDR3 nucleotides are TGTGCCAGTAGTATAAGAGGGACACCGAACACCGGGGAGCTGTTTTTT. Based on the CDR3 plus reference TRBV19 and TRBJ2-2, the full variable domain is DGGITQSPKYLFRKEGQNVTLSCEQNLNHDAMYWYRQDPGQGLRLIYYSQIVNDFQKGDIAEGYSVSREKKESFPLTVTSAQKNPTAFYLCASSIRGTPNTGELFFGEGSRLTVL.

The V call is TRBV12-5, the J call TRBJ1-5; D is perhaps TRBD1 (6 bases). CDR1 is LGHNT, CDR2 FRNRAP, per germline. The V and J ends lost 6 bases and 0 bases respectively, with 12 bases between them. The CDR3 spans 15 residues. CDR3 DNA: TGTGCTAGTGGCTTGCCAGGGGATAGCAATCAGCCCCAGCATTTT. Amino acids: CASGLPGDSNQPQHF.

V usage is TRBV27 and J usage is TRBJ1-2; D remains ambiguous. V was clipped by 6 bases and J by 7 bases, with 24 bases between them. The CDR3 spans 16 residues. The germline V gene encodes CDR1 MNHEY and CDR2 SMNVEV (reference sequence). CDR3 coding DNA: TGTGCCAGCAGCCCCATGGATGGTTTCGGGCGGGCTGGCTACACCTTC. Amino acids: CASSPMDGFGRAGYTF.

This rearrangement joins TRBV28 to TRBJ1-1, with a possible D match to TRBD1 (5 bases). V lost 4 bases and J 5 bases, leaving 17 bases between the germline ends. Per the germline V gene, CDR1 is MDHEN and CDR2 is SYDVKM. The length of the CDR3 is 15 residues. CDR3 DNA: TGTGCCAGCAGTTCGCTAGGGGAGGATCGGACTGAAGCTTTCTTT. This translates into CASSSLGEDRTEAFF.

The chain couples TRBV29-1 to TRBJ2-2; 9 bases line up with TRBD2. Germline CDR1 reads SQVTM; CDR2 reads ANQGSEA. V lost 6 bases to trimming and J lost 6 bases; unmatched junction nucleotides: 5. The CDR3 is 13 amino acids. Here the CDR3 reads CSVLAGPPGELFF. As DNA, the CDR3 is TGCAGCGTCCTAGCGGGACCCCCCGGGGAGCTGTTTTTT.